This is a list of T cell receptor beta chains from one sample in a study of immune evolution from preneoplasia to lung adenocarcinoma. Sequenced by immunoSEQ multiplex PCR; TCRdb stores in-frame clones only, minus some. The sample lists over 7,000 clones; 75% to 85% were seen once. What was sequenced was FFPE adjacent normal lung tissue. The receptors originated from a person aged 65-85 years with lung adenocarcinoma. Both conserved end residues are part of each CDR3. Fields, in order: D gene, J gene, V gene, clone size, CDR3 protein, CDR3 DNA. The D gene is left open where the match is weak. Size values are once, few and many counts, or a class for expanded clones, and some rows have none.

NA TRBJ1-6 TRBV28 NA CASSLYLGQGSPLHF TGTGCCAGCAGTTTATACCTCGGCCAGGGGTCACCCCTCCACTTT
NA TRBJ1-6 TRBV5-1 NA CASSLETRADSPLHF TGCGCCAGCAGCTTGGAGACCCGCGCCGATTCACCCCTCCACTTT
NA TRBJ1-5 TRBV6-1 NA CASSGTELQPQHF TGTGCCAGCAGTGGGACAGAACTTCAGCCCCAGCATTTT
TRBD2 TRBJ2-5 TRBV30 NA CAWSLLLGSGGSETQYF TGTGCCTGGAGTCTTTTATTGGGTAGCGGGGGTTCGGAGACCCAGTACTTC
NA TRBJ2-1 TRBV6-1 NA CASSEGGGGPMYNEQFF TGTGCCAGCAGTGAGGGCGGCGGGGGCCCAATGTACAATGAGCAGTTCTTC
TRBD2 TRBJ2-7 TRBV29-1 few CSVVKRENEQYF TGCAGCGTTGTCAAGCGGGAGAACGAGCAGTACTTC
NA TRBJ2-1 TRBV7-9 NA CASSYRQPNEQFF TGTGCCAGCAGCTACCGACAACCCAATGAGCAGTTCTTC
NA TRBJ2-2 TRBV10-2 NA CASSGTTGGELFF TGCGCCAGCAGTGGGACAACCGGGGGGGAGCTGTTTTTT
TRBD1 TRBJ2-3 TRBV5-1 NA CASQGALSTDTQYF TGCGCCAGCCAGGGGGCTCTTAGCACAGATACGCAGTATTTT
NA TRBJ1-1 TRBV28 NA CASSLPGTEAFF TGTGCCAGCAGTTTGCCTGGCACTGAAGCTTTCTTT
TRBD1 TRBJ1-1 TRBV9 NA CASNQGANTEAFF TGTGCCAGCAACCAGGGGGCGAACACTGAAGCTTTCTTT
NA TRBJ2-3 TRBV30 NA CAWSTDTQYF TGTGCCTGGAGTACAGATACGCAGTATTTT
TRBD1 TRBJ1-1 TRBV7-9 NA CASSLTGETEAFF TGTGCCAGCAGCTTAACAGGGGAAACTGAAGCTTTCTTT
NA TRBJ1-2 TRBV28 NA CASSPGEYGYTF TGTGCCAGCAGCCCTGGGGAATATGGCTACACCTTC
NA TRBJ2-7 TRBV14 NA CASSQHARAEQYF TGTGCCAGCAGCCAACACGCCCGAGCGGAGCAGTACTTC
NA TRBJ1-6 TRBV7-9 NA CASSTGPDSPLHF TGTGCCAGCAGCACCGGACCAGATTCACCCCTCCACTTT
NA TRBJ2-7 TRBV6-1 NA CASRGWNYEQYF TGTGCCAGCAGGGGTTGGAACTACGAGCAGTACTTC
NA TRBJ1-2 TRBV19 few CASSLDRINLYGYTF TGTGCCAGTAGTCTCGACAGGATAAACCTCTATGGCTACACCTTC
NA TRBJ1-4 TRBV28 few CASSLWNEKLFF TGTGCCAGCAGTTTGTGGAATGAAAAACTGTTTTTT
NA TRBJ1-1 TRBV6-1 few CASSDLTEAFF TGTGCCAGCAGTGATTTGACTGAAGCTTTCTTT
NA TRBJ1-5 TRBV6-1 NA CASTTGGNQPQHF TGTGCCAGCACTACCGGTGGAAATCAGCCCCAGCATTTT
TRBD2 TRBJ2-1 TRBV11-1 NA CASSLGLAGGEDEQFF TGTGCCAGCAGCCTCGGACTAGCGGGGGGGGAGGATGAGCAGTTCTTC
TRBD2 TRBJ2-3 TRBV7-9 NA CASSLSGRVEYF TGTGCCAGCAGCCTTAGCGGGAGGGTAGAATATTTT